The 14 T cell receptor beta chains below all came from one sample that was sequenced in a study of CD8 T cells in ankylosing spondylitis. MiXCR was run by TCRdb on the 5' RACE reads, yielding one entry per CDR3 protein. The table includes roughly 230,000 distinct CDR3 sequences, 18% detected once. The sample comprised blood, either unsorted or a sorted T cell fraction (not recorded which). Receptors were obtained from a male donor with ankylosing spondylitis or in good health (not recorded which).

This clonotype was seen a few times. This chain uses TRBV9 with TRBJ2-7; D is ambiguous. From germline, CDR1 is SGDLS and CDR2 YYNGEE. This CDR3 is built from 14 residues. The V and J ends lost 0 bases and 2 bases respectively, with 9 bases between them. The CDR3 sequence: CASSVGWDTYEQYF. Here the CDR3 DNA reads TGTGCCAGCAGCGTAGGGTGGGATACCTACGAGCAGTACTTC.

The chain is built from TRBV7-2 and TRBJ2-7; TRBD2 matches at 7 bases. This CDR3 has 14 residues. Germline trimming cut 1 base from V and 11 bases from J; bases unmatched to any gene: 11. Per germline, CDR1 SGHTA and CDR2 FQGNSA. CDR3 sequence (DNA): TGTGCCAGCAGCTTAGTTGGCGGGAGTACTTGGGAGTACTTC. Its protein is CASSLVGGSTWEYF.

The V and J genes are TRBV7-2 and TRBJ2-5; D gene uncertain. The V end was cut by 1 base, the J end by 1 base, with 13 bases between. Germline CDR1 SGHTA, CDR2 FQGNSA. The CDR3 is 16 amino acids. Written as DNA, the CDR3 is TGTGCCAGCAGCTTAGTTTGGGCTAGTCCCCAAGAGACCCAGTACTTC. It encodes CASSLVWASPQETQYF.

V is TRBV6-4 and J is TRBJ2-3; 9 nucleotides agree with TRBD2. The CDR3 contains 15 residues. CDR1 is MRHNA, CDR2 SNTAGT, per germline. V lost 10 bases, J lost 2 bases, and 10 bases stayed unmatched. The CDR3 bases are TGTGCCACCAAGGAGGCGGGAGGGCCCACAGATACGCAGTATTTT. As protein: CATKEAGGPTDTQYF.

CDR3 protein: CSPPVNTGELFF. CDR3 bases: TGCAGCCCCCCGGTGAACACCGGGGAGCTGTTTTTT. This chain connects TRBV29-1 to TRBJ2-2, with D unclear. The germline V gene has CDR1 SQVTM and CDR2 ANQGSEA. V was clipped by 8 bases and J by 1 base, with 8 bases between them. The CDR3 totals 12 residues.

This clonotype was detected only a few times. This chain joins TRBV20-1 and TRBJ2-5, with 8 nucleotides matching TRBD2. CDR3 length: 15 amino acids. Germline V CDR1 and CDR2: DFQATT, SNEGSKA (reference sequence). V gave up 1 base and J gave up 2 bases; unmatched junction bases: 6. CDR3 coding DNA: TGCAGTGCTAGAGTGGCGGGGGGAGGGCAAGAGACCCAGTACTTC. This codes for CSARVAGGGQETQYF.

This chain joins TRBV15 and TRBJ1-6; TRBD1 is a possible D gene (5 bases). Per germline, CDR1 LNHNV and CDR2 YYDKDF (reference sequence). The V end lost 0 bases, the J end lost 5 bases, and 8 bases lay between the germline ends. The CDR3 spans 15 residues. CDR3 residues: CATSRDGGDNSPLHF. The DNA for the CDR3 is TGTGCCACCAGCAGAGACGGGGGAGATAATTCACCCCTCCACTTT. The entire variable domain, with the rest obtained from reference TRBV15 and TRBJ1-6, is as follows: DAMVIQNPRYQVTQFGKPVTLSCSQTLNHNVMYWYQQKSSQAPKLLFHYYDKDFNNEADTPDNFQSRRPNTSFCFLDIRSPGLGDTAMYLCATSRDGGDNSPLHFGNGTRLTVT.

The CDR3 sequence is CASSYTSYNEQFF. CDR3 nucleotides: TGTGCCAGCAGTTACACATCGTACAATGAGCAGTTCTTC. The chain has TRBV6-5 and TRBJ2-1; no firm D call. Trimming left V 2 bases short and J 4 bases short, with 6 bases between. CDR3 size: 13 residues. Germline V gives CDR1 MNHEY, CDR2 SVGAGI.

The J gene is TRBJ2-3, the V gene TRBV7-9; D might be TRBD1 (7 bases). The length of the CDR3 is 15 residues. V gave up 4 bases and J gave up 2 bases, with 13 bases separating them. Germline V lookup: CDR1 SEHNR, CDR2 FQNEAQ (reference sequence). In DNA form, the CDR3 reads TGTGCCAGCAGCTCCCAGGGGGGAGTCACAGATACGCAGTATTTT. Translation: CASSSQGGVTDTQYF.

This rearrangement joins TRBV5-1 to TRBJ2-1; 11 bases fit TRBD2. Per germline, CDR1 SGHRS and CDR2 YFSETQ. The CDR3 is made up of 17 amino acids. V gave up 4 bases and J gave up 10 bases; unmatched junction bases: 16. The CDR3: CASSEGQGGLAGWEQFF. The DNA of the CDR3 is TGCGCCAGCAGCGAGGGACAGGGAGGACTAGCGGGCTGGGAGCAGTTCTTC.

CDR3 sequence reads: CASSVGGTASYEQYF. The DNA of the CDR3 is TGTGCCAGCAGCGTAGGGGGGACAGCCTCCTACGAGCAGTACTTC. This chain joins TRBV9 and TRBJ2-7; 7 bases agree with TRBD1. CDR3 length equals 15 residues. The trim removed 0 bases at V and 0 bases at J, leaving 3 bases unmatched. From germline, CDR1 is SGDLS and CDR2 YYNGEE.

The sample holds many counts of this clonotype. The V call is TRBV4-1, the J call TRBJ2-7; 9 nucleotides agree with TRBD1. V lost 5 bases and J lost 4; bases outside the gene matches: 6. There are 14 residues in the CDR3. Per the germline V gene, CDR1 is MGHRA and CDR2 is YSYEKL. CDR3 DNA: TGCGCCAGCAGCGAAAGACAGGGGGGGTACGAGCAGTACTTC. This translates into CASSERQGGYEQYF.

The table lists this clonotype with a few counts. The chain is built from TRBV4-3 and TRBJ2-1; TRBD2 matches 10 bases. Germline V lookup: CDR1 LGHNA, CDR2 YSLEER. V shed 0 bases and J 5 bases; nucleotides not matched to a gene: 4. The CDR3 totals 16 residues. CDR3: CASSQDDLAGDNEQFF. CDR3 bases: TGCGCCAGCAGCCAAGATGACCTAGCGGGAGACAATGAGCAGTTCTTC.

This CDR3 is CASSQDLQAGTVNRNNEQFF. CDR3 DNA: TGTGCCAGCAGCCAAGATTTGCAGGCAGGGACGGTCAATCGAAACAATGAGCAGTTCTTC. The J gene is TRBJ2-1, the V gene TRBV3-1, with D perhaps assigned TRBD1 or TRBD2 (5 bases each). Trimming removed 0 bases from V and 5 bases from J, with 26 bases in between. CDR3 length equals 20 residues. Per the germline V gene, CDR1 is LGHDT and CDR2 is YNNKEL (reference sequence).